The entry below describes one TCR beta chain. Clones were read by immunoSEQ multiplex PCR, and TCRdb kept only the in-frame ones, dropping some. Of 60,000 to 90,000 clones listed, approximately 97% are singletons. This record comes from a study of technical replicates of blood from a handful of donors. J was trimmed by 7 bases and V by 2 bases; bases with no gene match: 8. The CDR3 is 15 residues long. CDR1 is MNHEY, CDR2 SMNVEV, per germline (reference sequence). Input material: T cells isolated from PBMCs. This chain connects TRBV27 to TRBJ2-1, with 7 nucleotides matching TRBD2. This clonotype was obtained from a human donor in good health. The CDR3 sequence: CASSLGEGPFNEQFF. As DNA, the CDR3 is TGTGCCAGCAGTTTAGGGGAGGGCCCTTTTAATGAGCAGTTCTTC.